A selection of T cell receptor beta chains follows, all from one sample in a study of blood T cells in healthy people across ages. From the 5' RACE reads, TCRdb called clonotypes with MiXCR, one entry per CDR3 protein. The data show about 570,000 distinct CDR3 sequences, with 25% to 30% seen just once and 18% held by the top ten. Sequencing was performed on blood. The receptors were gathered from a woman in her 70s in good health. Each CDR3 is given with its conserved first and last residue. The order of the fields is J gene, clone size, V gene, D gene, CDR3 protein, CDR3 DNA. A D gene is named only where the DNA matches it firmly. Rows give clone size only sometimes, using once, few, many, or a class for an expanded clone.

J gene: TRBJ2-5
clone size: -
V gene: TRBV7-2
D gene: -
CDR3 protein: CASSFGFQETQYF
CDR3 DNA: TGTGCCAGCAGCTTCGGCTTCCAAGAGACCCAGTACTTC

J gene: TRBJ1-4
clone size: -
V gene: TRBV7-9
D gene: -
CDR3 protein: CASSNNQNLGREKLFF
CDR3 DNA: TGTGCCAGCAGCAATAACCAGAACTTGGGTCGCGAAAAACTGTTTTTT

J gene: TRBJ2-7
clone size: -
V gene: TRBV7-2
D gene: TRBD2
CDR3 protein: CASSEASGTSYEQYF
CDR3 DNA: TGTGCCAGCAGCGAAGCTAGCGGTACTTCCTACGAGCAGTACTTC

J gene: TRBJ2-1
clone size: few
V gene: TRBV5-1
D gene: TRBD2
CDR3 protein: CASNSGGNHNEQFF
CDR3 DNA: TGCGCCAGCAATAGCGGGGGAAACCACAATGAGCAGTTCTTC

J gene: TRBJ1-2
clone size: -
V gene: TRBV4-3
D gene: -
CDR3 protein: CASSQDRGADGYTF
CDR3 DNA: TGCGCCAGCAGCCAAGATCGCGGGGCGGATGGCTACACCTTC

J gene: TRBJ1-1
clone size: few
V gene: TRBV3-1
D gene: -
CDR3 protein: CASSRIRGGTEAFF
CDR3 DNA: TGTGCCAGCAGCCGAATACGGGGAGGCACTGAAGCTTTCTTT

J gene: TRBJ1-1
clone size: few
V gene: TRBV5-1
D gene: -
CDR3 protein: CASSQGTQGGTEAFF
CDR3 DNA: TGCGCCAGCAGCCAAGGGACTCAGGGAGGCACTGAAGCTTTCTTT

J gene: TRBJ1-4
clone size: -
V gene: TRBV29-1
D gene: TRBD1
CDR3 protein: CSVVGVGGQATNEKLFF
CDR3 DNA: TGCAGCGTTGTTGGGGTTGGGGGACAGGCAACTAATGAAAAACTGTTTTTT

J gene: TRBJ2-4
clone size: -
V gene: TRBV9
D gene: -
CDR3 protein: CASSVGQAKNIQYF
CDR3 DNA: TGTGCCAGCAGCGTAGGACAGGCTAAAAACATTCAGTACTTC

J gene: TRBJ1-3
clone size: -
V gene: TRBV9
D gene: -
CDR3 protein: CASSVGGGSSGNTIYF
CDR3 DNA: TGTGCCAGCAGCGTAGGCGGGGGCAGCTCTGGAAACACCATATATTTT

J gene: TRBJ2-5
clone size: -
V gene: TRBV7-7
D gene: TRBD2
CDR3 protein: CASSPNSGGALETQYF
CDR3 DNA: TGTGCCAGCAGCCCAAATAGCGGGGGGGCCCTTGAGACCCAGTACTTC

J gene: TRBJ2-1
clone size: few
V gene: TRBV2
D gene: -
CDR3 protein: CASSGRSSDDEQFF
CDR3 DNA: TGTGCCAGCAGTGGTCGGTCTAGCGATGATGAGCAGTTCTTC

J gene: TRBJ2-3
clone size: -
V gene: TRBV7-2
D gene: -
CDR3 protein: CASSLNLGTDTQYF
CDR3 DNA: TGTGCCAGCAGCTTAAACCTTGGCACAGATACGCAGTATTTT

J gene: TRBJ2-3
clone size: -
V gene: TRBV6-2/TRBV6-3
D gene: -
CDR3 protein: CASRRGWLPTDTQYF
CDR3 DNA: TGTGCCAGCAGAAGGGGCTGGCTGCCCACAGATACGCAGTATTTT

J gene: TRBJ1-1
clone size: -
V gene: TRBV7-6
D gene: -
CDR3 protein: CASSPQGRPEAFF
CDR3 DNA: TGTGCCAGCAGTCCTCAGGGTAGACCTGAAGCTTTCTTT

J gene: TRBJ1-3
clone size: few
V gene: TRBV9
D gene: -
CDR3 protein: CAGSTRNTIYF
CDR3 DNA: TGTGCCGGCAGCACCCGAAACACCATATATTTT

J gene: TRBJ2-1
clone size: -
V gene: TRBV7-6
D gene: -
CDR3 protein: CASSLDTYYNEQFF
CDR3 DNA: TGTGCCAGCAGCCTTGACACCTACTACAATGAGCAGTTCTTC

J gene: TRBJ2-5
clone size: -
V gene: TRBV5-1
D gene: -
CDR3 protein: CASSLEGTYGEQYF
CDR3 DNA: TGCGCCAGCAGCTTGGAGGGGACCTACGGGGAGCAGTACTTC

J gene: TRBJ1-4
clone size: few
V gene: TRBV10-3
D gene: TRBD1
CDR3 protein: CAISGQGGSEKLFF
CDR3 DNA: TGTGCCATCAGCGGACAGGGTGGGAGTGAAAAACTGTTTTTT

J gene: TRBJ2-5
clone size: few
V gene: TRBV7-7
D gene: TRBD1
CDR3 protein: CASSSQGRAETQYF
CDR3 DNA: TGTGCTAGCAGCTCACAGGGGAGAGCGGAGACCCAGTACTTC

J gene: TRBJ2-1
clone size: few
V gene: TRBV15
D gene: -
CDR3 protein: CATSRGETVNEQFF
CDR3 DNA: TGTGCCACCAGCAGAGGGGAGACCGTGAATGAGCAGTTCTTC

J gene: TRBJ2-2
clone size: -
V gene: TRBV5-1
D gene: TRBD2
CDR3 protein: CASSLESGVTGELFF
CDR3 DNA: TGCGCCAGCAGTTTGGAGAGCGGGGTGACCGGGGAGCTGTTTTTT

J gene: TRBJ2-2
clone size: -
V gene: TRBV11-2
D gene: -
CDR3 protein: CASSFGSEELFF
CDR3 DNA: TGTGCCAGCAGCTTTGGTTCCGAAGAGCTGTTTTTT

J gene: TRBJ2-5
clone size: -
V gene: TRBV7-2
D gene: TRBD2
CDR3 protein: CASSPLAGRETQYF
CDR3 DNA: TGTGCCAGCAGCCCTTTAGCGGGGAGGGAGACCCAGTACTTC

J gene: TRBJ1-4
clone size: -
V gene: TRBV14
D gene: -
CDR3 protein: CASSQAGLAKNEKLFF
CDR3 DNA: TGTGCCAGCAGCCAAGCGGGTCTCGCAAAGAATGAAAAACTGTTTTTT

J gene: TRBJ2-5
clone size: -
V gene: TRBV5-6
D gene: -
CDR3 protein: CASSFGIQGETQYF
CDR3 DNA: TGTGCCAGCAGCTTCGGGATCCAGGGGGAGACCCAGTACTTC

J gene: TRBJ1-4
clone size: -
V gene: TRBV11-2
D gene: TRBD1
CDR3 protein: CASSFLTGGQRLFF
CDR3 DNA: TGTGCCAGCAGCTTCTTAACAGGGGGTCAAAGACTGTTTTTT

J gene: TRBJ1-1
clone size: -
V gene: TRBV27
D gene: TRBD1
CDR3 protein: CASSLGGFGTDGAAFF
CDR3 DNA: TGTGCCAGCAGTTTAGGGGGATTTGGGACAGACGGGGCAGCTTTCTTT

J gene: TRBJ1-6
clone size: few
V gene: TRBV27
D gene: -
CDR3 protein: CASSSGSLFRDSPLHF
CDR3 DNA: TGTGCCAGCAGTTCAGGGAGCCTCTTCAGGGATTCACCCCTCCACTTT

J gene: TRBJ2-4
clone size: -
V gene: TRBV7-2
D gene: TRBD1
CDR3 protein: CASSPDRGAAKNIQYF
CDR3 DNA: TGTGCCAGCAGTCCCGACAGGGGGGCGGCCAAAAACATTCAGTACTTC

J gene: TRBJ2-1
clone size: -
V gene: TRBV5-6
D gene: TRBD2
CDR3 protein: CASSLRGTGGMNEQFF
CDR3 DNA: TGTGCCAGCAGCTTGAGGGGGACGGGGGGGATGAATGAGCAGTTCTTC

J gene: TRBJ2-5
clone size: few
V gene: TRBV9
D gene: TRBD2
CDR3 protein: CASSSAGGRQETQYF
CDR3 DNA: TGTGCCAGCAGCTCAGCGGGGGGTCGCCAAGAGACCCAGTACTTC

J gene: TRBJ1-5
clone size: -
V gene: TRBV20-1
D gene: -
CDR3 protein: CSARVGGGPQHF
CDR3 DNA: TGCAGTGCTAGAGTGGGGGGCGGGCCCCAGCATTTT

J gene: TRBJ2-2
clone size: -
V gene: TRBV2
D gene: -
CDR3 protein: CASSESRTEANTGELFF
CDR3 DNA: TGTGCCAGCAGTGAAAGTCGGACAGAGGCTAACACCGGGGAGCTGTTTTTT

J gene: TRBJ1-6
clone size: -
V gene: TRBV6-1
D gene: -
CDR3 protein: CASSPRGLRVNSPLHF
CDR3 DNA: TGTGCCAGCAGCCCGCGGGGGTTAAGGGTTAATTCACCCCTCCACTTT

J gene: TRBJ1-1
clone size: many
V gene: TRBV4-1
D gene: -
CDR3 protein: CASSQDGGSTEAFF
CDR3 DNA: TGCGCCAGCAGCCAAGATGGAGGAAGTACTGAAGCTTTCTTT

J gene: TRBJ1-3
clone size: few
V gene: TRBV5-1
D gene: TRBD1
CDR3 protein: CASSSTGGGGNTIYF
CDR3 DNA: TGCGCCAGCAGCTCGACAGGGGGTGGTGGAAACACCATATATTTT

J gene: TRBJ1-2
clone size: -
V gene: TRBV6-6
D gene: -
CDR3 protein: CASIGPSEAVYGYTF
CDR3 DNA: TGTGCCAGCATAGGACCAAGCGAGGCGGTCTATGGCTACACCTTC

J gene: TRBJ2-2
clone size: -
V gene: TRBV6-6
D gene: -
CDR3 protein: CASSPSHGELFF
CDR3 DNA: TGTGCCAGCAGTCCCTCCCACGGGGAGCTGTTTTTT

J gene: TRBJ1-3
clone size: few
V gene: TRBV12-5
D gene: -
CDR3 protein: CASGPQPSTTGNTIYF
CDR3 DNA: TGTGCTAGTGGTCCTCAACCCTCGACGACTGGAAACACCATATATTTT

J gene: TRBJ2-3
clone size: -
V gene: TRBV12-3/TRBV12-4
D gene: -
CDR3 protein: CASSQRKTSSRDADTQYF
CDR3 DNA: TGTGCCAGCAGTCAACGGAAAACTAGTTCCCGGGACGCAGATACGCAGTATTTT

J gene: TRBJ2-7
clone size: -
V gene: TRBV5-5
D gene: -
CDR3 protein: CASSLGQIYSYEQYF
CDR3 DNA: TGTGCCAGCAGCTTGGGACAGATTTACTCCTACGAGCAGTACTTC